This entry lists 13 T cell receptor beta chains sequenced from one sample in a study of tumor and adjacent non-tumor tissue in lung cancer. The library came from three nested PCR rounds adapted from ARM-PCR protocols. Using its own MiXCR run on the multiplex PCR reads, TCRdb lists one record per CDR3 protein. Of over 60,000 distinct CDR3 sequences listed, approximately 79% are singletons. The template was RNA from unsorted bulk tissue. The sequenced material came from lung tumor tissue. The receptors shown here come from a woman between 45 and 60 years old with non-small cell lung cancer.

Details on this clonotype: Relative to the germline gene, one junction end is altered; a read error may explain this. The gene calls are TRBV20-1 and TRBJ2-7; TRBD2 agrees at 9 bases. This CDR3 comprises 15 residues. Germline V gene sequence: CDR1 DFQATT, CDR2 SNEGSKA (reference sequence). The CDR3 DNA reads TGCAGTCCCTCAGCGGGGGGACAGAGAGAATACGAGCGGTACTTC. Translation: CSPSAGGQREYERYF.

J is TRBJ2-3 and V is TRBV10-3; possible D gene TRBD2, 6 bases. CDR1 and CDR2 from the germline V gene are ENHRY and SYGVKD. The length of the CDR3 is 13 residues. The CDR3, as DNA: TGTGACATTGAACGGGGGAGCACAGATACGCAGTATTTT. As protein: CDIERGSTDTQYF.

Comment on this clonotype: At one boundary the junction diverges from the germline segment, which might be a read error. The V and J genes are TRBV20-1 and TRBJ2-5; D unclear. The germline gives CDR1 DFQATT, CDR2 SNEGSKA (reference sequence). The CDR3 runs 12 residues. CDR3 in DNA: TGCAGTGCTATTATCTCCCAAGAGACCCACTACTTC. This sequence encodes CSAIISQETHYF.

The gene calls are TRBV29-1 and TRBJ2-7, with TRBD1 matching 8 bases. V trimming: 8 bases; J trimming: 12 bases; junction bases outside the gene matches: 18. CDR1 is SQVTM, CDR2 ANQGSEA, per germline. The length of the CDR3 is 13 residues. The CDR3 sequence: CSIGTGYAYELYF. The CDR3 coding sequence is TGCAGCATCGGGACAGGCTATGCCTACGAACTGTACTTC.

The J gene is TRBJ2-1, the V gene TRBV24-1; the D is unclear. CDR1 and CDR2 from the germline V gene are KGHDR and SFDVKD. Trimming took 9 bases from V and 1 from J, leaving 18 bases between them. The CDR3 is 16 amino acids. CDR3 coding DNA: TGTGCCACCTGTAAGGCCAACAACAGATCCTACAATGAGCAGTTCTTC. This sequence encodes CATCKANNRSYNEQFF.

The chain joins TRBV6-1 to TRBJ2-7, with 8 positions matching TRBD2. Germline V CDR1 and CDR2: MNHNS, SASEGT. Trimming removed 9 bases from V and 3 bases from J; junction bases left unmatched: 22. This CDR3 has 18 residues. The CDR3 reads CASSKALRGGGWGYEQYF. The CDR3 bases are TGTGCCAGTAGTAAAGCGTTGAGGGGCGGGGGGTGGGGCTACGAGCAGTACTTC.

Points on this clonotype: An end of the junction differs from the germline gene, which may be a read error. V gene TRBV7-8 combines with J gene TRBJ1-1, with 12 bases that match TRBD1. Germline CDR1 and CDR2: SGHVS and FQNEAQ. The CDR3 spans 14 residues. This CDR3 is CASCLGTGGSETFF. In DNA, the CDR3 is TGTGCCAGCTGCTTAGGGACAGGGGGCTCTGAAACTTTCTTT.

The V gene is TRBV5-8, the J gene TRBJ2-3, with 12 bases that match TRBD2. Germline V CDR1 and CDR2: SGHTS, YDEGEE. The CDR3 length is 16 residues. For the CDR3, the DNA is TGTGTCAACAGCACGGGACTAGCGGGTAGCACAGATACGCAGTATTTT. It yields the protein CVNSTGLAGSTDTQYF.

Regarding this clonotype: Because the CDR3 is missing its conserved closing phenylalanine or tryptophan, this is likely a read error. The gene calls are TRBV28 and TRBJ1-5; D may be TRBD1 (5 bases). Per the germline V gene, CDR1 is MDHEN and CDR2 is SYDVKM. The CDR3 is made up of 16 amino acids. CDR3 DNA sequence: TGTGCTAGTAGTTTGGTAGGGGCAGGTAGCAATCAGCCCCAGCATCTT. It is translated as CASSLVGAGSNQPQHL.

With regard to this clonotype: A junction boundary mismatches the germline segment, possibly from a read error. V is TRBV20-1 and J is TRBJ2-1, with TRBD2 identical over 7 bases. This CDR3 contains 12 residues. Per germline, CDR1 DFQATT and CDR2 SNEGSKA (reference sequence). The CDR3 is CSATLRGNEQLF. The CDR3 nucleotides are TGCAGTGCTACCCTGCGGGGGAATGAGCAGTTGTTC.

The V gene is TRBV4-2, the J gene TRBJ1-4; no clear D gene. The CDR3 sequence is 15 residues long. V was shortened by 1 base and J by 9 bases, with 15 bases between the two germline ends. Germline V gene data show CDR1 as LGHNA and CDR2 as YNFKEQ. The CDR3 sequence is CASSQVRGAGQKLFF. The CDR3 DNA follows: TGTGCCAGCAGCCAAGTCCGGGGTGCCGGGCAAAAACTGTTTTTT.

This clonotype was counted once. V is TRBV29-1 and J is TRBJ1-5; D possibly corresponds to TRBD1 (5 bases). Germline CDR1 reads SQVTM; CDR2 reads ANQGSEA. The CDR3 covers 14 residues. CDR3 DNA: TGCATCGTAGCGGACGGGGGAGGGTTTAAAGCCCAGCATTTT. Amino acids: CIVADGGGFKAQHF.

In DNA, the CDR3 is TGTGCCATTAGCCCCCTTTTAATAAGCACAGATACGCAGTATTTT. Its protein is CAISPLLISTDTQYF. The chain is built from TRBV11-2 and TRBJ2-3; D uncertain. Germline V gene sequence: CDR1 SGHAT, CDR2 FQNNGV. The CDR3 length is 15 residues. Trimming cost V 10 bases and J 0 bases, with 17 bases left between them. The complete variable domain, with remaining parts taken from reference TRBV11-2 and TRBJ2-3, reads EAGVAQSPRYKIIEKRQSVAFWCNPISGHATLYWYQQILGQGPKLLIQFQNNGVVDDSQLPKDRFSAERLKGVDSTLKIQPAKLEDSAVYLCAISPLLISTDTQYFGPGTRLTVL.